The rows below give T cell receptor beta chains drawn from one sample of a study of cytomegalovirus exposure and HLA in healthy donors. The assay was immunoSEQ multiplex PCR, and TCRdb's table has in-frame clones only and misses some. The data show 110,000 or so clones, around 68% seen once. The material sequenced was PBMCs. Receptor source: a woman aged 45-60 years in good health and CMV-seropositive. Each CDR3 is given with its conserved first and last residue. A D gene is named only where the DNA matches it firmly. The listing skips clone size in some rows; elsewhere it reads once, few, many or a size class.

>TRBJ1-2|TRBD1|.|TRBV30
CAWSGPSTGGNYGYTF
TGTGCCTGGAGTGGCCCTTCGACAGGGGGCAACTATGGCTACACCTTC
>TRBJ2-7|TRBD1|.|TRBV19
CASGAGGLYEQYF
TGTGCCAGTGGGGCAGGGGGCTTATACGAGCAGTACTTC
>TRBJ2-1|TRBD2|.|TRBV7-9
CASSIRGLDRGNEQFF
TGTGCCAGCAGCATACGCGGACTAGATCGGGGCAATGAGCAGTTCTTC
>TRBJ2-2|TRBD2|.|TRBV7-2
CASSLVGLVTGELFF
TGTGCCAGCAGCTTAGTAGGACTAGTCACCGGGGAGCTGTTTTTT
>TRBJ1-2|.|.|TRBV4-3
CASSQVLRRDTDNYGYTF
TGCGCCAGCAGCCAAGTGTTACGACGCGACACGGATAACTATGGCTACACCTTC
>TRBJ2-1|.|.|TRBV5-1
CASSSLRGKVDEQFF
TGCGCCAGCAGCTCCCTACGGGGGAAGGTCGATGAGCAGTTCTTC
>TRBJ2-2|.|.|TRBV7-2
CASSTRRGSTGELFF
TGTGCCAGCAGCACCCGACGGGGGAGCACCGGGGAGCTGTTTTTT
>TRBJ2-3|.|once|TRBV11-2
CASRNLEVGTDTQYF
TGTGCCAGCAGAAACCTTGAGGTGGGCACAGATACGCAGTATTTT
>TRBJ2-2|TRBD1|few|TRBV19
CASSFGQGRPGELFF
TGTGCCAGTAGTTTTGGACAGGGGCGACCCGGGGAGCTGTTTTTT
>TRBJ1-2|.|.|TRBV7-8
CASSLGQTISF
TGTGCCAGCAGCTTAGGGCAGACAATATCCTTC
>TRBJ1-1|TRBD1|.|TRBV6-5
CASRRGTGDTEAFF
TGTGCCAGCAGGAGGGGGACAGGGGACACTGAAGCTTTCTTT
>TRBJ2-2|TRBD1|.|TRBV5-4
CASSLAGGINTGELFF
TGTGCCAGCAGCTTGGCAGGGGGCATTAACACCGGGGAGCTGTTTTTT
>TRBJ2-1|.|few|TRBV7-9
CASSLAYYNEQFF
TGTGCCAGCAGCTTAGCTTATTACAATGAGCAGTTCTTC
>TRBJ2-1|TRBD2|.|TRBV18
CASSQVAGEDEQFF
TGTGCCAGCTCACAGGTAGCGGGGGAGGATGAGCAGTTCTTC
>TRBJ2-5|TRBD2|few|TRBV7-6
CASSSISGAVYQETQYF
TGTGCCAGCAGCTCCATTAGCGGGGCAGTGTATCAAGAGACCCAGTACTTC
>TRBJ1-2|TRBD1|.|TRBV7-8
CASSATGTASNYGYTF
TGTGCCAGCAGCGCGACCGGGACAGCTTCTAACTATGGCTACACCTTC
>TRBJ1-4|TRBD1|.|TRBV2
CASSLDQGVGEKLFF
TGTGCCAGCAGCTTAGACCAGGGGGTCGGAGAAAAACTGTTTTTT
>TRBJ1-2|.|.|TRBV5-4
CASITTGQGRGGYTF
TGTGCCAGCATCACAACCGGCCAGGGGAGAGGTGGCTACACCTTC
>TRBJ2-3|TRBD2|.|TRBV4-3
CASSQEVAGGTDTQYF
TGCGCCAGCAGCCAAGAAGTGGCGGGGGGGACAGATACGCAGTATTTT
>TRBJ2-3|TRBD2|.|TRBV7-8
CASSWELVGGSVSGTDTQYF
TGTGCCAGCAGCTGGGAGCTAGTGGGCGGGAGTGTGTCAGGGACAGATACGCAGTATTTT
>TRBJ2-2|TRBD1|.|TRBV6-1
CASSDTGGRTGELFF
TGTGCCAGCAGTGATACAGGGGGTCGTACCGGGGAGCTGTTTTTT
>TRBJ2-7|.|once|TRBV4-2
CASSHPDSYEQYF
TGTGCCAGCAGCCACCCGGACAGCTACGAGCAGTACTTC
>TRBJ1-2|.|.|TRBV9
CASSVGQGYYGYTF
TGTGCCAGCAGCGTAGGGCAGGGGTACTATGGCTACACCTTC
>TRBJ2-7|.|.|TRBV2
CASSEVELAGVPYEQYF
TGTGCCAGCAGTGAAGTGGAGCTGGCCGGGGTGCCCTACGAGCAGTACTTC
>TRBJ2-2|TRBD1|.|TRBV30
CAWSRTGGNGELFF
TGTGCCTGGAGCCGGACAGGGGGGAACGGGGAGCTGTTTTTT
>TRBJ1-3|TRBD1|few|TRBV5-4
CASTPDRGIGNTIYF
TGTGCCAGCACCCCAGACAGGGGAATCGGAAACACCATATATTTT
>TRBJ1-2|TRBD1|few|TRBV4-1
CASSQATGGENYGYTF
TGCGCCAGCAGCCAAGCTACAGGGGGCGAGAACTATGGCTACACCTTC